These T cell receptor beta chains were read from a single sample in a study of T cell responses to AZD1222 COVID-19 vaccine. Repertoires were generated with immunoSEQ multiplex PCR, while TCRdb's copy carries only in-frame clones and drops some. Found here are approximately 200,000 clones, more than 85% of them singletons; the top ten hold 3% to 4%. The sequenced sample was peripheral blood, obtained 28 days after the second AZD1222 dose. These receptors were collected from an adult who received the AZD1222 COVID-19 vaccine. Both conserved end residues are part of each CDR3. A D gene is named only where the DNA matches it firmly. Clone size is shown for a subset of rows, as once, few, many or a class of expanded clone.

v_call,clone_size,cdr3_length,j_call,d_call,cdr3_nt,cdr3_aa
TRBV9,once,17,TRBJ2-5,TRBD2,TGTGCCAGCAGCGTAGGGTCCGGACTAGCGGGAACAGAGACCCAGTACTTC,CASSVGSGLAGTETQYF
TRBV25-1,NA,13,TRBJ2-7,NA,TGTGCCAGCAGCGACCGGGGCTCCTACGAGCAGTACTTC,CASSDRGSYEQYF
TRBV12-3/TRBV12-4,NA,11,TRBJ1-1,NA,TGTGCCAGCAGTTTGGGGACCGAAGCTTTCTTT,CASSLGTEAFF
TRBV11-2,once,13,TRBJ1-3,NA,TGTGCCAGCAGCTTACGGGCCGATGCCACCATATATTTT,CASSLRADATIYF
TRBV11-3,NA,15,TRBJ1-1,NA,TGTGCCAGCAGCCCGAACCTACCGGGGCCAAGTACGGCTTTCTTT,CASSPNLPGPSTAFF
TRBV28,NA,14,TRBJ1-6,NA,TGTGCCAGCAGTGGGCAGGGGAATAATTCACCCCTCCACTTT,CASSGQGNNSPLHF
TRBV30,NA,16,TRBJ2-2,NA,TGTGCCTGGAAGACGGACAGGCCGGGAGGCGCCGGGGAGCTGTTTTTT,CAWKTDRPGGAGELFF
TRBV4-1,NA,16,TRBJ1-1,TRBD1,TGCGCCAGCAGCCAACAGGGGGCTCTCAGGAACACTGAAGCTTTCTTT,CASSQQGALRNTEAFF
TRBV14,NA,16,TRBJ1-1,NA,TGTGCCAGCAGCCAAGGAGGGGGGCCTTGGGGCACTGAAGCTTTCTTT,CASSQGGGPWGTEAFF
TRBV5-1,NA,15,TRBJ2-3,NA,TGCGCCAGCAGCTCCATGGGAGGGGGGCCAGGTACGCAGTATTTT,CASSSMGGGPGTQYF
TRBV28,NA,15,TRBJ1-6,TRBD1,TGTGCCAGCAGTAGGGACAGGACGGGGAATTCACCCCTCCACTTT,CASSRDRTGNSPLHF
TRBV2,NA,15,TRBJ1-6,TRBD1,TGTGCCAGCAGTGAGGGACAGGGATGGCTGCCACCCCTCCACTTT,CASSEGQGWLPPLHF
TRBV27,NA,15,TRBJ1-1,NA,TGTGCCAGCAGTTTTACCGGGACGGGGAACACTGAAGCTTTCTTT,CASSFTGTGNTEAFF
TRBV12-5,NA,13,TRBJ2-7,TRBD2,TGTGCTAGTGGCACCCCGGGACTATTCGAGCAGTACTTC,CASGTPGLFEQYF
TRBV6-2/TRBV6-3,NA,15,TRBJ1-5,NA,TGTGCCAGCAGTCACTCCGGGACCGCCAATCAGCCCCAGCATTTT,CASSHSGTANQPQHF
TRBV28,NA,14,TRBJ1-5,NA,TGTGCCAGCAGTTTTCTCCAGTTCAATCAGCCCCAGCATTTT,CASSFLQFNQPQHF
TRBV7-3,NA,13,TRBJ1-6,NA,TGTGCCAGCAGCTTAGAGGGAAATTCACCCCTCCACTTT,CASSLEGNSPLHF
TRBV3-1/TRBV3-2,NA,14,TRBJ2-1,TRBD2,TGTGCCAGCAGCCGGCTAGCGGGAGTCAATGAGCAGTTCTTC,CASSRLAGVNEQFF
TRBV24-1,NA,12,TRBJ2-1,NA,TGTGCCACCAGTGGACTATACAATGAGCAGTTCTTC,CATSGLYNEQFF
TRBV28,NA,12,TRBJ1-2,NA,TGTGCCAGCAGACTGACAGGCTATGGCTACACCTTC,CASRLTGYGYTF
TRBV5-1,NA,15,TRBJ1-1,TRBD1,TGCGCCAGCAGCCTCATTCAGGGGGCGCGAACTGAAGCTTTCTTT,CASSLIQGARTEAFF
TRBV5-6,once,14,TRBJ2-7,TRBD2,TGTGCCAGCAGCTTGGGACTAGCGGGAGTCGAGCAGTACTTC,CASSLGLAGVEQYF
TRBV7-2,NA,16,TRBJ2-2,NA,TGTGCCAGCAGCTTAGCGGGCGCCCGATCCACCGGGGAGCTGTTTTTT,CASSLAGARSTGELFF
TRBV9,NA,13,TRBJ2-5,TRBD2,TGTGCCAGCAGTAATGGACTAGTGGAGACCCAGTACTTC,CASSNGLVETQYF
TRBV24-1,NA,13,TRBJ2-3,TRBD2,TGTGCCAGTAGCGGGAGCAGTGCAGATACGCAGTATTTT,CASSGSSADTQYF
TRBV30,NA,14,TRBJ2-1,TRBD2,TGTGCCGGACTAGGACTAGCGGGAGTCAATGAGCAGTTCTTC,CAGLGLAGVNEQFF
TRBV5-1,NA,13,TRBJ1-2,NA,TGCGCCAGCAGCTTGGCCCAGGTCGGGGGCTACACCTTC,CASSLAQVGGYTF